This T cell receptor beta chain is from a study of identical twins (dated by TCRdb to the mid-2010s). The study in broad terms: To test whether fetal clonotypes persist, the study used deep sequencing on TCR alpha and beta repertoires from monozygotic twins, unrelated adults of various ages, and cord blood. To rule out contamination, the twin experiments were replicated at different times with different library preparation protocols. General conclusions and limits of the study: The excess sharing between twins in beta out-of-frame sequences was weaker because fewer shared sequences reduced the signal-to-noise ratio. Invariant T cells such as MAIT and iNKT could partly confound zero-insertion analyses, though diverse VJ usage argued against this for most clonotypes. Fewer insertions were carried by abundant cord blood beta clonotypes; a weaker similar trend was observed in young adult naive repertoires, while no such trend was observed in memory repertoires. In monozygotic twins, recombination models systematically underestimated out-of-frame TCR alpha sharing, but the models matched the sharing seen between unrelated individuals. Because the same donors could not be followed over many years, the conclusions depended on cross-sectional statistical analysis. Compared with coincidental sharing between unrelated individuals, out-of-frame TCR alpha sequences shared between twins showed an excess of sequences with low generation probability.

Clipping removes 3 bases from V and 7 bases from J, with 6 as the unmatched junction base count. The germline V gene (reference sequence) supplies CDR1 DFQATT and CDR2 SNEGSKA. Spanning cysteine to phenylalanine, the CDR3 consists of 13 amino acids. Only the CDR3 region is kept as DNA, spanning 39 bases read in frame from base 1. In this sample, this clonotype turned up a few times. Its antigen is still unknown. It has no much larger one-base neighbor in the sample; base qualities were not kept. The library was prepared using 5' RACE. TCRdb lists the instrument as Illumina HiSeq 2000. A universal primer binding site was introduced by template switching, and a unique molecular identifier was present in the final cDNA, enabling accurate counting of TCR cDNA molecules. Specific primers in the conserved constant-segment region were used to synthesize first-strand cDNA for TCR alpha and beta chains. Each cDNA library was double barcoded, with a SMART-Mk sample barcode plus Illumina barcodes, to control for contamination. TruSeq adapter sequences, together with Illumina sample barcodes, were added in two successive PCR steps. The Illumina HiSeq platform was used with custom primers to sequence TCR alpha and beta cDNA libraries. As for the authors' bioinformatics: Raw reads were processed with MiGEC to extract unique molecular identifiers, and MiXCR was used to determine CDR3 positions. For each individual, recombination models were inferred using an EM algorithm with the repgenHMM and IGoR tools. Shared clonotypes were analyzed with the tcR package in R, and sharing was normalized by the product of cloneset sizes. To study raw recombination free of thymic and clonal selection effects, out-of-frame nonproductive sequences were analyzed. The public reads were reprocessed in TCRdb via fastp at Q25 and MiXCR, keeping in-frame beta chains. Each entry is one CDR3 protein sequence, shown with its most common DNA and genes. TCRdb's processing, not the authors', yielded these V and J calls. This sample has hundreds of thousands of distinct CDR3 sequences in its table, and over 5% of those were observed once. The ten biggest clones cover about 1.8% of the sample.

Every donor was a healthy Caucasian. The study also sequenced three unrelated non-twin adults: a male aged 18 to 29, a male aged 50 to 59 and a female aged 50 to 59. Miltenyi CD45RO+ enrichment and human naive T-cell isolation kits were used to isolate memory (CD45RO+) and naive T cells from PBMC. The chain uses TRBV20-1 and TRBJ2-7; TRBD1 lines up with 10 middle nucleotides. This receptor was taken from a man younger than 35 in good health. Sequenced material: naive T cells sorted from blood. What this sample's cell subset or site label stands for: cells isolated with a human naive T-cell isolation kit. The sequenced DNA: TGCAGTGCTAGTAGGGACAGGGGTTCGGAGCAGTACTTC. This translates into CSASRDRGSEQYF.